This TCR beta chain derives from a study of cytomegalovirus exposure and HLA in healthy donors (dated by TCRdb to about 2017). Notes on the research overall: In an earlier analysis of under 750 of the donors, about 260 Gb of sequence data and about 110 million unique TCR beta sequences from approximately 180 million T cells were reported. An early release covering roughly 640 HLA-typed donors comprised approximately 300 gigabases of sequencing data and tens of millions of unique TCR sequences. Of the 350 to 400 genotyped donors, 65% to 90% fell in the genetic ancestry cluster associated with self-reported Caucasian donors. The study was designed to test whether signatures of past pathogen exposure could be identified by cataloging public T cell receptors. Using immunosequencing, the study profiled T cell repertoires from around 680 subjects and related those repertoires to cytomegalovirus serostatus. Besides the first cohort of some 670 subjects, a separate validation cohort made up of 120 different subjects was used. The study combined high-throughput TCR immunosequencing, statistical association of individual TCRs with disease status, and machine learning to predict cytomegalovirus infection status. To study patterns of TCR occurrence, a later analysis re-analyzed previously published TCR beta repertoires from several hundred donors and added high-resolution HLA genotyping. Rather than drawing on any new phenotypic data, the later analysis identified candidate immune exposures from TCR beta sequences and the way those sequences occurred across donors. In an earlier analysis of around 540 of the donors, high-throughput TCR beta sequencing was used to judge whether each TCR beta V gene segment behaved as functional or pseudogenic. Donor age, sex, ethnicity and CMV serostatus were compiled together with the repertoire data. A later genetic analysis used genome-wide SNP genotypes for about 60% of the 666 donors, treating that subset as a discovery cohort. Every repertoire in the discovery cohort had been generated on one and the same sequencing platform. HLA typing covered class I and class II loci at four-digit resolution. The number of typed donors differed by locus: roughly 620-640 for A, B, C, DRB1 and DQB1; 500 to 550 for DQA1; approximately 610 for DPA1; and roughly 450 for DPB1. A few DR-DQ haplotypes were treated as single units for association and clustering because of strong linkage in the cohort. On average, around 200,000 unique TCR beta nucleotide sequences were sequenced per donor among 398 genotyped donors of the cohort, with around 19% of those sequences being non-productive.

Worth noting for this clone: Its antigen is not yet known. No clone much larger than this one lies a single base away; base qualities are absent.

The library was generated by the immunoSEQ multiplex PCR assay. For the multiplex PCR, a mixture combining 60 forward primers for TCR Vbeta segments and 13 reverse primers for TCR Jbeta segments was used. The CDR3 region of rearranged TCR beta genes was amplified from genomic DNA by a multiplex PCR assay. Amplified TCR beta libraries were sequenced as 87-base-pair reads on the Illumina HiSeq System. Per the source publication's procedure: A later analysis tallied around 87 million unique TCR beta chains across the 666 repertoires, and 10 million to 11 million of those chains were shared by two or more donors. Raw reads were error-corrected and collapsed into unique sequences with a nearest-neighbor algorithm that merged closely related sequences to remove PCR and sequencing errors. To assign V, D and J gene segments, CDR3 sequences were aligned to IMGT reference sequences. For a sequence to be retained, a match of at least six nucleotides was required to both a V gene segment and a J gene segment. A rearrangement was called productive if the CDR3 had no stop codons and remained in frame with V and J, and every other rearrangement was called non-productive. CDR3 was defined by IMGT convention, running from the second conserved V-encoded cysteine to the conserved J-encoded phenylalanine. The earlier analysis of about 590 of the donors excluded sequences that lacked an unambiguous match to a single V gene segment. An earlier analysis of a few hundred of the donors called V segments functional above 56.7% productive rearrangements and segregating when the between-donor standard deviation exceeded 5%. A statistical classification framework was built to diagnose cytomegalovirus status from the catalog of TCR beta chain sequences. A later analysis assigned V and J genes by comparing TCR nucleotide sequences with IMGT/GENE-DB human TR gene sequences. The TCRdist pipeline was used in a later analysis to assign CDR3 sequences and most-parsimonious VDJ recombination scenarios. In a later analysis, each TCR beta chain was defined by its CDR3 amino acid sequence together with its V-gene family, and reads without a unique V-gene family were excluded. In a later analysis, 500 to 700 highly shared, low-generation-probability nucleotide sequences were removed to address suspected cross-contamination and a sequencing artifact. In a later analysis, a clonal expansion index was calculated for each public chain from normalized within-repertoire ranks of inferred template counts. Generation probabilities in a later analysis came from a VDJ recombination model fitted to out-of-frame rearrangements, and those results were checked against IGoR. In a later analysis, hypergeometric tests were used to score TCR-TCR, TCR-HLA and TCR-CMV co-occurrence, with a repertoire-size bias correction applied to TCR pairs. In a later analysis, false discovery rates were estimated by permuting HLA or CMV assignments 20 times. In a later analysis, co-occurring TCRs were grouped using DBSCAN, with TCRdist sequence similarity added in when clustering inside HLA-allele-positive subsets. Co-occurrence clustering excluded repertoires with fewer than 30,000 or more than 120,000 public chains, plus five with anomalous nucleotide sharing. The table was pulled from immuneACCESS by TCRdb, which kept in-frame rearrangements only. Such tables lose some clones; where checked, under half of the loss comes from unresolved V genes, and the rest has no known cause. V and J calls and clone size follow that table, whereas D and trimming were derived from the DNA. The sample table records about 170,000 clones; 71% of these occur just once. The top ten constitute roughly 1.6% of the sample.

From a lookup of the germline V gene (reference sequence), CDR1 and CDR2 are LNHDA and SQIVND. The CDR3 covers 14 residues, taking in both the cysteine and the phenylalanine. Only the CDR3 DNA stays, 42 bases, in frame from base 1. V is clipped by 7 bases and J by 1 base, and the sequence between their germline boundaries is 13 bases long. Broad study findings and their caveats: In a later analysis, HLA-associated TCR beta chains showed more clonal expansion and lower generation probabilities than non-associated chains that were equally common. In vitro tests confirmed that a few of the cytomegalovirus-associated TCR beta chains recognize cytomegalovirus antigens. In a later analysis, the rate of TCR association differed among HLA loci, with DRB1 alleles having the most associated TCRs and HLA-C alleles having the fewest. In this cohort, only TCR beta chains were sequenced, and detectable features were limited by the absence of alpha or paired-chain data. Across donors, most TCR sequences were observed very rarely, whereas some public TCRs were present in many individuals. An earlier analysis of 587 of the donors showed that most TCR beta V segments appeared in productive rearrangements either about 87% or about 30% of the time, which broadly matched IMGT annotations. In both the original and validation cohorts, the classifier was reported to diagnose cytomegalovirus status with high specificity and sensitivity. The study listed 164 TCR beta chains as associated with cytomegalovirus. Because HLA typing was unavailable for some donors at each locus, only the typed subset was used in association tests. Strong co-occurrence of HLA alleles, especially DR and DQ, made assigning TCR associations to individual alleles difficult. Linkage disequilibrium might explain the correlated functional status among segregating V segments, but an unknown experimental factor could not be ruled out. According to a later genetic analysis, donors in an Asian-associated ancestry cluster had fewer N-insertions in productive TCRs than the approximately 650-donor mean. A later analysis associated 16,951 TCR beta sequences with specific HLA alleles at a false discovery rate of 0.05. The 87-base-pair reads could not distinguish some IMGT-functional V segments, including TRBV6-2 and TRBV6-3, so those segments were excluded. The presence/absence analyses assumed that sequencing depth was roughly uniform across donors, and that assumption may not be true. The earlier analysis of about 600 of the donors excluded 15 to 20 rarely observed V segments, including chromosome 9 orphons, because counts were too low. Immune exposure information for the cohort was limited to CMV serostatus. According to the authors, the approach could potentially be generalized to other disease states and immunological phenotypes. Several of the top co-occurrence clusters appeared to be linked to parvovirus B19, influenza, CMV and Epstein-Barr virus, according to a later analysis. A later genetic analysis associated a missense DCLRE1C variant with V-gene and J-gene trimming of TCR beta chains, and an independent cohort replicated the association. A further reported finding was that TCR beta sequences accurately predicted the HLA-A and HLA-B alleles for most subjects in the first cohort. The sequencing pipeline was judged likely to have produced a cluster of highly shared sequence variants as a technical artifact. In a later analysis, most CMV-associated TCR beta chains were found to appear HLA-restricted, with HLA associations seemingly driven largely by CMV exposure.

The cohort consisted of 600 to 700 healthy bone marrow donors. At the time of sampling, all cohort members were nominally healthy, though unrecorded immune exposures were likely present. The donor was CMV seronegative and was included in the group of hundreds of seronegative cohort members. Every donor gave a peripheral blood sample, and the peripheral blood mononuclear cells from that sample were used for TCR beta sequencing. Genomic DNA extraction from the blood cell samples was performed with the Qiagen DNeasy Blood Extraction Kit. The rearrangement combines TRBV19 with TRBJ1-1; TRBD1 could be the D gene, as 6 bases match. The sample comprised PBMCs. The TCR originated in a girl aged 5-17 years in good health and CMV-seronegative. The sequenced DNA is TGTGCCAGTAACACGGACAGACCGAACACTGAAGCTTTCTTT. It specifies CASNTDRPNTEAFF.